Below, 14 T cell receptor beta chains from the same sample are listed, as sequenced in a study of OX40 agonist ivuxolimab in advanced cancers. Library creation used the immunoSEQ multiplex PCR assay. TCRdb retrieved this table from immuneACCESS and kept in-frame rearrangements only. Not all clones are present; in checked studies, unresolved V genes account for under half, and no reason is known for the remainder. The table for this sample lists 50,000 to 65,000 clones; around 82% of them were counted only once. Approximately 1% of the sample belongs to the ten largest clones. The sequencing used CD4+ or CD8+ T cells sorted from blood, collected in a trial of the OX40 agonist ivuxolimab. The receptors were sampled from an adult with an advanced solid tumor such as melanoma, head and neck, liver or kidney cancer.

This clone was detected only once. The chain is built from TRBV11-2 and TRBJ2-4; 8 nucleotides align to TRBD1. Germline V gene sequence: CDR1 SGHAT, CDR2 FQNNGV. The CDR3 length is 14 residues. The ends lost 6 bases at V and 4 bases at J; junction bases unmatched: 5. The DNA of the CDR3 is TGTGCCAGCAGTTCGGACAGGGTAAAAAACATTCAGTACTTC. Its protein is CASSSDRVKNIQYF.

The gene calls are TRBV4-2 and TRBJ2-1; 9 bases line up with TRBD1. Germline loops: CDR1 LGHNA, CDR2 YNFKEQ. The V segment lost 4 bases and the J segment 1 base; nucleotides outside the gene matches: 17. The CDR3 is made up of 20 amino acids. CDR3 DNA: TGTGCCAGCAGCCTTGGGGCGGGGACAGGGTACCCCTCTTCCTACAATGAGCAGTTCTTC. It yields the protein CASSLGAGTGYPSSYNEQFF.

V and J are TRBV7-2 and TRBJ2-3, with 11 bases aligning to TRBD2. This CDR3 has 19 amino acids. Germline V lookup: CDR1 SGHTA, CDR2 FQGNSA. Trimming cost V 0 bases and J 0 bases; bases outside gene matches: 8. This CDR3 is CASSLAGLAGGPSTDTQYF. The CDR3 coding sequence is TGTGCCAGCAGCTTAGCAGGGCTAGCGGGGGGTCCTAGCACAGATACGCAGTATTTT.

This clone showed up just a few times. The chain has TRBV4-2 and TRBJ2-4, with 10 bases that match TRBD2. The CDR3 runs to 19 residues. Germline V lookup: CDR1 LGHNA, CDR2 YNFKEQ. V dropped 0 bases and J dropped 1; count of bases not matched to a gene: 9. In DNA, the CDR3 is TGTGCCAGCAGCCAAGACGGTACTAGCGGGGCCGTGGCCAAAAACATTCAGTACTTC. Translating it yields CASSQDGTSGAVAKNIQYF.

As for this clone: Other DNA sequences within the sample encode an identical CDR3. The V gene is TRBV7-9, the J gene TRBJ2-1; D is perhaps TRBD2 (6 bases). Germline assignment: CDR1 SEHNR and CDR2 FQNEAQ (reference sequence). This CDR3 has 12 amino acids. V lost 1 base to trimming and J lost 10 bases, with 8 bases between them. CDR3 in DNA: TGTGCCAGCAGCTTAGAGGCGGGGGAGCAGTTCTTC. Residues: CASSLEAGEQFF.

This chain uses TRBV5-8 with TRBJ1-1, with a possible D match to TRBD1 (6 bases). V was pared by 1 base and J by 4 bases, with 14 bases between. This CDR3 region has 15 residues. The germline V gene encodes CDR1 SGHTS and CDR2 YDEGEE. CDR3 region: CASSLRGAVSTEAFF. As DNA, the CDR3 is TGTGCCAGCAGCTTGCGGGGGGCAGTGAGCACTGAAGCTTTCTTT.

The DNA of the CDR3 is TGCAGCGTTGAAGTAGCCGGGCGGGAGCAGTACTTC. It translates to CSVEVAGREQYF. This chain connects TRBV29-1 to TRBJ2-7; D is undetermined. V gave up 1 base and J gave up 7 bases, with 11 bases separating them. Germline V gene sequence: CDR1 SQVTM, CDR2 ANQGSEA. This CDR3 spans 12 amino acids.

This chain uses TRBV19 with TRBJ2-4, with D possibly being TRBD1 or TRBD2 (5 bases each). V was clipped by 5 bases and J by 9 bases, with 11 bases between them. CDR3 length: 12 residues. CDR1 is LNHDA and CDR2 is SQIVND in the germline V gene (reference sequence). CDR3 in amino acids: CASSEGPVIQYF. CDR3 bases: TGTGCCAGTAGTGAGGGGCCGGTCATTCAGTACTTC. The full variable domain, with the rest looked up from reference TRBV19 and TRBJ2-4, is DGGITQSPKYLFRKEGQNVTLSCEQNLNHDAMYWYRQDPGQGLRLIYYSQIVNDFQKGDIAEGYSVSREKKESFPLTVTSAQKNPTAFYLCASSEGPVIQYFGAGTRLSVL.

This rearrangement joins TRBV5-1 to TRBJ2-7, with 16 bases aligning to TRBD2. The V gene end was trimmed by 4 bases and the J gene end by 6 bases; junction bases not matched to a gene: 7. Germline V lookup: CDR1 SGHRS, CDR2 YFSETQ. The CDR3 sequence is 16 residues long. The CDR3 spells CASSTGTSGGATEQYF. In nucleotides, the CDR3 is TGCGCCAGCAGCACTGGGACTAGCGGGGGGGCCACCGAGCAGTACTTC.

The chain has TRBV5-1 and TRBJ1-4, with a possible D match to TRBD1 (5 bases). The CDR3 contains 15 residues. Trimming stripped 4 bases from V and 5 bases from J, with 15 bases between. Germline-derived CDR1 and CDR2 are SGHRS and YFSETQ. This CDR3 is CASSPAGRQNEKLFF. The CDR3 bases are TGCGCCAGCAGCCCGGCGGGACGCCAAAATGAAAAACTGTTTTTT.

The chain has TRBV19 and TRBJ1-1; D gene unclear. This CDR3 region has 17 residues. Trimming pared 6 bases from V and 5 bases from J, leaving 25 bases between. Germline CDR1 and CDR2: LNHDA and SQIVND (reference sequence). The CDR3 coding sequence is TGTGCCAGTAGAGGGCCTCCCTCAGGCGAGGTGAGGACTGAAGCTTTCTTT. It codes for CASRGPPSGEVRTEAFF. Looking up the rest from reference TRBV19 and TRBJ1-1 gives the full variable domain: DGGITQSPKYLFRKEGQNVTLSCEQNLNHDAMYWYRQDPGQGLRLIYYSQIVNDFQKGDIAEGYSVSREKKESFPLTVTSAQKNPTAFYLCASRGPPSGEVRTEAFFGQGTRLTVV.

The genes are TRBV19 and TRBJ2-7; TRBD1 aligns across 7 bases. Germline CDR1 is LNHDA and CDR2 is SQIVND (reference sequence). The CDR3 sequence is 15 residues long. After removal of 5 bases from V and 3 bases from J, the junction contained 10 bases not matched to a gene. CDR3 sequence reads: CASSPQDRPYYEQYF. The CDR3 DNA is TGTGCCAGTAGTCCCCAGGACAGGCCGTACTACGAGCAGTACTTC. Full variable domain (outside the CDR3, taken from reference TRBV19 and TRBJ2-7): DGGITQSPKYLFRKEGQNVTLSCEQNLNHDAMYWYRQDPGQGLRLIYYSQIVNDFQKGDIAEGYSVSREKKESFPLTVTSAQKNPTAFYLCASSPQDRPYYEQYFGPGTRLTVT.

The genes are TRBV2 and TRBJ1-4, with D possibly TRBD1 on 5 matching bases. V lost 3 bases and J lost 8, with 16 bases in between. CDR1 and CDR2 (germline): SNHLY, FYNNEI. This CDR3 spans 15 amino acids. CDR3: CASSEDAGKGEKLFF. Written as DNA, the CDR3 is TGTGCCAGCAGTGAGGATGCAGGGAAGGGCGAAAAACTGTTTTTT.

This rearrangement joins TRBV29-1 to TRBJ2-1, with a tentative D call TRBD2 (6 bases). The germline gives CDR1 SQVTM, CDR2 ANQGSEA. CDR3 length: 14 residues. Trimming shortened V by 4 bases and J by 4 bases, and 14 bases separated the two germline ends. The CDR3 DNA sequence: TGCAGCGTTGGAACGGGGGTCACTTACAATGAGCAGTTCTTC. Protein sequence: CSVGTGVTYNEQFF.